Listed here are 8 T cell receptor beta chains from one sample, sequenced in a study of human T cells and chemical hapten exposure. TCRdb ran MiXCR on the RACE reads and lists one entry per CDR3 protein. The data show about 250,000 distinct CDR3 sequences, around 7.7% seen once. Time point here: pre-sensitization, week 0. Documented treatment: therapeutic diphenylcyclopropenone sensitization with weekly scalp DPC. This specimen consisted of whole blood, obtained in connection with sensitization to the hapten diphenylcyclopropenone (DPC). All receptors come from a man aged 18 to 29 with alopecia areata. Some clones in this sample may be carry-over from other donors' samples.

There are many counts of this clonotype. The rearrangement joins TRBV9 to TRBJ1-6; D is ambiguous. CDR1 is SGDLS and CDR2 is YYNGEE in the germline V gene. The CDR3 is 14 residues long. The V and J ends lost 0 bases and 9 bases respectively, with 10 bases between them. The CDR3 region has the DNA TGTGCCAGCAGCGTAGTTGGAGGGCCTTCACCCCTCCACTTT. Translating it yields CASSVVGGPSPLHF.

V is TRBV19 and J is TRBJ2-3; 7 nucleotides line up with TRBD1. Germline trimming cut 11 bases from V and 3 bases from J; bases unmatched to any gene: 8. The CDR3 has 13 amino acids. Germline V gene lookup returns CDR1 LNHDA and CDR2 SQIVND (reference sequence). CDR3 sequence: CAAAGGRTDTQYF. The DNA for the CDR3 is TGTGCCGCAGCAGGGGGTAGGACAGATACGCAGTATTTT.

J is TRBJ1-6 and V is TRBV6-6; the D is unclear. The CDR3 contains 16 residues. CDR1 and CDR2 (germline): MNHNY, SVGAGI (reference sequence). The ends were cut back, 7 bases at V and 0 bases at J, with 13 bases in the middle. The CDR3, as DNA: TGTGCCAGCACCATCCGACGAAGCTCCTATAATTCACCCCTCCACTTT. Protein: CASTIRRSSYNSPLHF.

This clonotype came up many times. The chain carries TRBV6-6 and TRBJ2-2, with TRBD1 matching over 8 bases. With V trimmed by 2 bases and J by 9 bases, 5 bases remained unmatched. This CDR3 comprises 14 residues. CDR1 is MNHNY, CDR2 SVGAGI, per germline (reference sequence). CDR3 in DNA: TGTGCCAGCAGTTACGCCCGACAGGGGAGGGAGCTGTTTTTT. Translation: CASSYARQGRELFF.

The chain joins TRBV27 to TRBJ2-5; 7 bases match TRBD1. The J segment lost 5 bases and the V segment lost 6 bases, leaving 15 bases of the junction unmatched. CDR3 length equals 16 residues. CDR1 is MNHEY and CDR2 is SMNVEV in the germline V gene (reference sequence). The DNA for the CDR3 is TGTGCCAGCAGGCCGTACAGGGGTGGGGGTAGGGAGACCCAGTACTTC. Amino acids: CASRPYRGGGRETQYF.

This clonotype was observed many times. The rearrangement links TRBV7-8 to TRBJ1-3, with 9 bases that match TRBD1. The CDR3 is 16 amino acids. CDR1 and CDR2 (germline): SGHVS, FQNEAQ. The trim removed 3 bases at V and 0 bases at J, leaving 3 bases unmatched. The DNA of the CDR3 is TGTGCCAGCAGCTTTCGACAGGGGGACTCTGGAAACACCATATATTTT. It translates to CASSFRQGDSGNTIYF.

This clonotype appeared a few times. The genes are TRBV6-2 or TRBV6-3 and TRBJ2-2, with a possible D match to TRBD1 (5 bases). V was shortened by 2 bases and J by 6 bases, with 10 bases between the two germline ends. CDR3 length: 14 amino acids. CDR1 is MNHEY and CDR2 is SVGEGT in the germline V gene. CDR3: CASSYNRFAGELFF. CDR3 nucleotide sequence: TGTGCCAGCAGTTACAACAGGTTCGCCGGGGAGCTGTTTTTT.

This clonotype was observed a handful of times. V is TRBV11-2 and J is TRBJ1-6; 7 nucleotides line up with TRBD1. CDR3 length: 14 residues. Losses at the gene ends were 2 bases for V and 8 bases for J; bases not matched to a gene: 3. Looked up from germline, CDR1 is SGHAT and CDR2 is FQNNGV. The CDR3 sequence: CASSLQRGHSPLHF. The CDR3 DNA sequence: TGTGCCAGCAGCTTACAAAGGGGGCATTCACCCCTCCACTTT.